The 15 T cell receptor beta chains reported below all come from one sample, sequenced in a study of molecular identifiers for immune sequencing clone quantification. TCRdb re-derived calls from the PCR reads in MiXCR, one entry per CDR3 protein. Among 250,000 to 400,000 distinct CDR3 sequences listed, 20% to 25% were seen once. Sequenced input: naive CD8+ T cells from blood, with Jurkat cell RNA spiked in. Noted subset: FACS-sorted CD8+CD4-CCR7+CD45RA+ naive T cells. These receptors all come from a human donor in good health. Some libraries in this study had Jurkat cell RNA spiked in.

This chain links TRBV4-1 with TRBJ2-3; D perhaps matches TRBD1 (7 bases). This CDR3 region has 17 residues. The germline V gene encodes CDR1 MGHRA and CDR2 YSYEKL. Trimming removed 1 base from V and 5 bases from J, with 19 bases in between. The DNA of the CDR3 is TGCGCCAGCAGCCAAGTCGCGGGACAGTCATTCGTAGATACGCAGTATTTT. Translation gives CASSQVAGQSFVDTQYF.

This clonotype was recorded at least ten times. CDR3 residues: CASNLGAGGFGELFF. The DNA for the CDR3 is TGTGCCAGCAATCTAGGGGCGGGGGGTTTCGGGGAGCTGTTTTTT. The chain recombines TRBV7-8 with TRBJ2-2; 8 nucleotides agree with TRBD2. Trimming removed 7 bases from V and 7 bases from J; junction bases left unmatched: 11. The CDR3 consists of 15 residues. The germline V gene encodes CDR1 SGHVS and CDR2 FQNEAQ.

V gene TRBV20-1 combines with J gene TRBJ1-3, with D maybe TRBD1 (5 bases). Germline CDR1 is DFQATT and CDR2 is SNEGSKA (reference sequence). The CDR3 sequence is 19 residues long. Trimming stripped 0 bases from V and 0 bases from J, with 21 bases between. This CDR3 reads CSARDLRRAGTISGNTIYF. In DNA form, the CDR3 reads TGCAGTGCTAGAGATCTTCGACGTGCGGGGACCATCTCTGGAAACACCATATATTTT.

This clonotype was picked up many times. The rearrangement uses TRBV6-6 and TRBJ2-5, with a weak D call TRBD1 (6 bases). This CDR3 region has 15 residues. Germline CDR1 reads MNHNY; CDR2 reads SVGAGI (reference sequence). V lost 1 base, J lost 1 base, and 10 bases lay in between. CDR3 in amino acids: CASSYLGAVQETQYF. The CDR3 DNA reads as TGTGCCAGCAGTTACTTGGGGGCCGTCCAAGAGACCCAGTACTTC.

In this sample, this clonotype turned up many times. The J gene is TRBJ2-3, the V gene TRBV6-1; D is uncertain. The germline gives CDR1 MNHNS, CDR2 SASEGT. The V end lost 6 bases, the J end lost 1 base, and 17 bases lay between the germline ends. CDR3 length: 16 amino acids. The CDR3 nucleotides read TGTGCCAGCAGAACCGACAACACCGGAGGCACAGATACGCAGTATTTT. Protein product: CASRTDNTGGTDTQYF.

This clonotype appeared many times. The chain couples TRBV29-1 to TRBJ2-7, with TRBD2 as a possible D gene (6 bases). Trimming cost V 2 bases and J 4 bases, with 15 bases left between them. This CDR3 has 14 residues. Germline V gene data show CDR1 as SQVTM and CDR2 as ANQGSEA. This CDR3 is CSVEIPGRGYEQYF. For the CDR3, the DNA is TGCAGCGTTGAAATCCCAGGCCGGGGGTACGAGCAGTACTTC.

The sample holds many counts of this clonotype. This sequence joins TRBV28 and TRBJ2-3; D ambiguous. V was trimmed by 2 bases and J by 3 bases, leaving 15 bases between them. CDR1 MDHEN and CDR2 SYDVKM come from the germline V gene. The CDR3 runs to 16 residues. The CDR3 is CASSLTPTLGTDTQYF. As DNA, the CDR3 is TGTGCCAGCAGTTTAACCCCTACCCTCGGTACAGATACGCAGTATTTT.

DNA for the CDR3: TGTGCCAGCAGTTTAACAGGGGGTGCTGGGGCCAACGTCCTGACTTTC. It is translated as CASSLTGGAGANVLTF. V and J are TRBV27 and TRBJ2-6; 8 bases match TRBD1. There are 16 residues in the CDR3. The germline gives CDR1 MNHEY, CDR2 SMNVEV (reference sequence). V was pared by 2 bases and J by 2 bases, with 2 bases of the junction left unmatched.

This clonotype appeared once. One end of the junction fails to match germline, which may point to a read error. The CDR3 nucleotides read TGTCCCAGCAGCTTAGCAGGGGCTAGCAATCAGCCCCAGCATTTT. It translates to CPSSLAGASNQPQHF. The V and J genes are TRBV7-8 and TRBJ1-5; TRBD1 is a possible D gene (6 bases). The CDR3 runs to 15 residues. The germline CDR1 and CDR2 sequences are SGHVS and FQNEAQ.

In this sample, this clonotype turned up many times. The CDR3 loop is CASSTRSGAHNEQFF. As DNA, the CDR3 is TGTGCCAGTAGTACCCGTAGCGGGGCACACAATGAGCAGTTCTTC. V usage is TRBV19 and J usage is TRBJ2-1; 8 nucleotides align to TRBD2. The ends lost 4 bases at V and 5 bases at J; junction bases unmatched: 7. Germline V gene lookup returns CDR1 LNHDA and CDR2 SQIVND (reference sequence). This CDR3 contains 15 residues.

This clonotype has only one observation. This may be a read error: a much more frequent sequence differs by one nucleotide. As the CDR3 is not closed by the conserved phenylalanine or tryptophan, this likely results from a read error. This chain connects TRBV2 to TRBJ2-7; TRBD1 matches 7 bases. CDR1 SNHLY and CDR2 FYNNEI come from the germline V gene. The CDR3 sequence is 14 residues long. V was pared by 3 bases and J by 5 bases, with 7 bases of the junction left unmatched. This chain's CDR3 is CASSDETGFHEQYS. The CDR3 region has the DNA TGTGCCAGCAGTGACGAGACAGGGTTCCACGAGCAGTACTCC.

A remark on this clonotype: This clone may be a read error of a much larger clone one base away. The genes are TRBV2 and TRBJ1-5; TRBD1 agrees at 7 bases. This CDR3 is 14 amino acids long. The germline gives CDR1 SNHLY, CDR2 FYNNEI. The CDR3 is CAGSEGQSNQPQHF. In nucleotides, the CDR3 is TGTGCCGGCAGTGAGGGACAGAGCAATCAGCCCCAGCATTTT.

This clonotype occurred many times. V usage is TRBV7-9 and J usage is TRBJ2-7; 9 nucleotides align to TRBD2. This CDR3 comprises 15 residues. Germline loops: CDR1 SEHNR, CDR2 FQNEAQ (reference sequence). J lost 4 bases, V lost 5 bases, and 9 bases had no gene match. The CDR3 DNA reads as TGTGCCAGCAGCGTCTCTAGCGGGATTGGTTACGAGCAGTACTTC. Translating gives CASSVSSGIGYEQYF.

This clonotype appeared many times. This chain uses TRBV14 with TRBJ2-7; D is unresolved. V dropped 3 bases and J dropped 7 bases, with 7 bases sitting between them. CDR3 length: 11 residues. CDR1 and CDR2 (germline): SGHDN, FVKESK. DNA of the CDR3: TGTGCCAGCAGCCATTCGATGGAGCAGTACTTC. Its translation: CASSHSMEQYF.

For this clonotype: An end of the junction does not agree with germline; a read error may underlie this. The chain carries TRBV20-1 and TRBJ2-6; D tentatively fits TRBD1 or TRBD2 (5 bases each). The length of the CDR3 is 18 residues. Germline V gene lookup returns CDR1 DFQATT and CDR2 SNEGSKA (reference sequence). The CDR3 spells CSARKPSERDRRASVLTF. In DNA form, the CDR3 reads TGCAGTGCTAGGAAACCATCCGAACGGGACCGACGGGCCAGCGTCCTGACTTTC.